This TCR beta chain was recorded in a study of OX40 agonist ivuxolimab in advanced cancers. At the level of the study: A male proportion of approximately 80% was recorded, with mean age 60 years and range roughly 23 to 90. Earlier anti-PD-1, anti-PD-L1 or anti-CTLA-4 therapy was permitted; about 44% had received some.

This CDR3 region has 16 residues. Germline CDR1 reads LGHNT; CDR2 reads FRNRAP. Trimming pared 0 bases from V and 5 bases from J, leaving 16 bases between. Study-wide results and caveats: Fewer expanded clones were found on average in CD4+ than in CD8+ T cells.

For this clone: Its antigen is not known.

Sequenced by immunoSEQ multiplex PCR; TCRdb stores in-frame clones only, minus some. The sample has about 100,000 clones; 80% to 95% are singletons. The origin of this receptor is an adult with an advanced solid tumor such as melanoma, head and neck, liver or kidney cancer. This sample comprised CD4+ or CD8+ T cells sorted from blood, obtained in a trial of the OX40 agonist ivuxolimab. V usage is TRBV12-5 and J usage is TRBJ1-2, with D maybe TRBD1 (5 bases). The DNA for the CDR3 is TGTGCTAGTGGTTTGGTAGTACGGCAGGGTGATTATGGCTACACCTTC. Its translation is CASGLVVRQGDYGYTF.